Below are 20 T cell receptor beta chains sequenced from a single sample in a study of T cells in Graves' hyperthyroidism and ophthalmopathy (dated by TCRdb to about 2019). The method behind the library was multiplex PCR. Instrument used: Illumina HiSeq 2000. TCR beta CDR3 regions were amplified from RNA transcripts. The first round of RT-PCR for the TCR CDR3 was performed with the HTBI primer set and the Qiagen OneStep RT-PCR kit. The public reads were run again by TCRdb, first through fastp at Q25 and then through MiXCR, and only productive beta chains were kept. Rows are combined by CDR3 protein, so each entry shows the most common genes and DNA. In this sample the table shows 300,000 to 400,000 distinct CDR3 sequences, approximately 13% of which occur a single time. The top ten hold around 9.2% of the sample. Sequenced sample: blood. These receptors originate from a woman aged 18-29 years with Graves' hyperthyroidism.

This clonotype has a count of ten or more. The chain carries TRBV2 and TRBJ1-3; D remains ambiguous. The V gene's germline CDR1 is SNHLY and CDR2 FYNNEI. This CDR3 is 15 amino acids long. Trimming removed 3 bases at V and 2 bases at J, with 11 bases between. The CDR3 loop is CASSDGPFAGNTIYF. Written as DNA, the CDR3 is TGTGCCAGCAGTGACGGCCCGTTCGCTGGAAACACCATATATTTT.

This clonotype was counted ten times or more. The chain links TRBV7-9 to TRBJ2-7, with 9 bases fitting TRBD2. Per germline, CDR1 SEHNR and CDR2 FQNEAQ (reference sequence). CDR3 length: 14 residues. The trim removed 5 bases at V and 0 bases at J, leaving 2 bases unmatched. The CDR3 reads CASSLTSGSYEQYF. The CDR3 coding sequence is TGTGCCAGCAGCCTGACTAGCGGCTCCTACGAGCAGTACTTC.

In this sample, this clonotype turned up many times. The chain has TRBV5-1 and TRBJ2-7; 7 bases align to TRBD1. Germline V gene sequence: CDR1 SGHRS, CDR2 YFSETQ. This CDR3 contains 16 residues. J lost 9 bases, V lost 4 bases, and 19 bases had no gene match. CDR3 bases: TGCGCCAGCAGCCCCCTTCTGGGGGACAGAGTTTTCGGGCAGTACTTC. This sequence encodes CASSPLLGDRVFGQYF.

This clonotype was counted many times. The chain is built from TRBV7-2 and TRBJ1-1; D perhaps matches TRBD1 (5 bases). The CDR3 sequence is 13 residues long. The germline V and J ends were trimmed by 5 bases and 8 bases, with 15 bases remaining between them. Germline CDR1 SGHTA, CDR2 FQGNSA. CDR3 coding DNA: TGTGCCAGCAGCGTCTGGGACCTAACAGAAGCTTTCTTT. Translation gives CASSVWDLTEAFF.

This clonotype was counted a few times. This chain uses TRBV10-3 with TRBJ2-3; either TRBD1 or TRBD2 may fit D (6 bases each). Germline V gene data show CDR1 as ENHRY and CDR2 as SYGVKD. CDR3 length: 13 residues. The CDR3 is CVVGGRGTDTQYF. Here the CDR3 DNA reads TGTGTGGTAGGGGGGAGAGGCACAGATACGCAGTATTTT.

This clonotype has a count of ten or more. The rearrangement links TRBV10-3 to TRBJ1-5; D is uncertain. V dropped 5 bases and J dropped 2 bases, with 10 bases sitting between them. CDR3 size: 14 residues. From germline, CDR1 is ENHRY and CDR2 SYGVKD. CDR3 sequence reads: CAISRTQGNQPQHF. The CDR3 DNA is TGTGCCATCAGTAGGACGCAGGGCAATCAGCCCCAGCATTTT.

This clonotype turned up a few times. The chain has TRBV19 and TRBJ2-7, with D perhaps TRBD1 (5 bases). V gave up 8 bases and J gave up 4 bases, with 27 bases separating them. CDR3 length: 17 residues. Looked up from germline, CDR1 is LNHDA and CDR2 is SQIVND (reference sequence). In nucleotides, the CDR3 is TGTGCCAGTTCCCGCCGTACAGGTCCGACCGATAAATACGAGCAGTACTTC. Translated, it gives CASSRRTGPTDKYEQYF.

This clonotype has a count of ten or more. The chain employs TRBV3-1 and TRBJ1-4, with D perhaps TRBD1 (5 bases). In germline, CDR1 is LGHDT, CDR2 YNNKEL (reference sequence). The V and J ends lost 1 base and 8 bases respectively, with 14 bases between them. The CDR3 is made up of 15 amino acids. The CDR3: CASSQGEGVGEKLFF. In DNA, the CDR3 is TGTGCCAGCAGCCAAGGGGAAGGGGTCGGAGAAAAACTGTTTTTT.

This clonotype was counted many times. The genes are TRBV28 and TRBJ2-6; D is ambiguous. CDR3 length: 15 residues. CDR1 MDHEN and CDR2 SYDVKM come from the germline V gene. V was trimmed by 7 bases and J by 0 bases, leaving 10 bases between them. For the CDR3, the DNA is TGTGCCAGCACCCCGGCGGTCTCTGGGGCCAACGTCCTGACTTTC. This codes for CASTPAVSGANVLTF.

This clonotype was seen ten or more times. The V and J genes are TRBV11-2 and TRBJ1-6; 8 nucleotides line up with TRBD1. Looked up from germline, CDR1 is SGHAT and CDR2 is FQNNGV. The V segment lost 1 base and the J segment 9 bases; nucleotides outside the gene matches: 2. The CDR3 loop spans 14 amino acids. DNA of the CDR3: TGTGCCAGCAGCTTAGGACAGGGGACTTCACCCCTCCACTTT. It yields the protein CASSLGQGTSPLHF.

In its sample, this clonotype was seen a few times. The gene calls are TRBV3-1 and TRBJ2-6; D remains unclear. The CDR3 length is 16 residues. Germline CDR1 reads LGHDT; CDR2 reads YNNKEL (reference sequence). V lost 3 bases, J lost 1 base, and 10 bases lay in between. Written as DNA, the CDR3 is TGTGCCAGCAGCCATGGTCCCCCATCTGGGGCCAACGTCCTGACTTTC. Its protein product is CASSHGPPSGANVLTF. Filled out from reference TRBV3-1 and TRBJ2-6, the complete variable domain reads DTAVSQTPKYLVTQMGNDKSIKCEQNLGHDTMYWYKQDSKKFLKIMFSYNNKELIINETVPNRFSPKSPDKAHLNLHINSLELGDSAVYFCASSHGPPSGANVLTFGAGSRLTVL.

In its sample, this clonotype was seen many times. The rearrangement uses TRBV3-1 and TRBJ1-1; no clear D gene. V gave up 0 bases and J gave up 8 bases, with 13 bases separating them. Looked up from germline, CDR1 is LGHDT and CDR2 is YNNKEL (reference sequence). The CDR3 has 14 residues. For the CDR3, the DNA is TGTGCCAGCAGCCAAGAACTCCCCGGGGTAGAAGCTTTCTTT. Protein: CASSQELPGVEAFF.

This clonotype was seen ten or more times. The V and J genes are TRBV13 and TRBJ1-2, with TRBD1 matching 8 bases. V shed 4 bases and J 8 bases; nucleotides not matched to a gene: 15. CDR1 and CDR2 (germline): PRHDT, FYEKMQ (reference sequence). The CDR3 totals 16 residues. CDR3 sequence (DNA): TGTGCCAGCAGCTCACCAATCGTAGACAGGGGCTACGGCTACACCTTC. Its protein is CASSSPIVDRGYGYTF.

Many counts were recorded for this clonotype. In DNA, the CDR3 is TGTGCCAGCAGCGCTTACGGAGGGGAAGCTTTCTTT. This sequence encodes CASSAYGGEAFF. The chain employs TRBV7-2 and TRBJ1-1; unclear D gene. CDR3 length: 12 amino acids. The V gene lost 5 bases and the J gene lost 8 bases, with 12 bases spanning the gap. CDR1 and CDR2 (germline): SGHTA, FQGNSA.

This clonotype came up many times. This chain uses TRBV2 with TRBJ2-3; 7 nucleotides agree with TRBD2. From germline, CDR1 is SNHLY and CDR2 FYNNEI. J lost 2 bases, V lost 3 bases, and 11 bases had no gene match. CDR3 length: 17 amino acids. CDR3 sequence (DNA): TGTGCCAGCAGTGATTGGTCCAGCGGGGCTGACACAGATACGCAGTATTTT. Its translation: CASSDWSSGADTDTQYF.

Concerning this clonotype itself: This could be a read error, since a much larger clone is one nucleotide away. The rearrangement joins TRBV18 to TRBJ1-6; 7 bases map to TRBD1. Germline CDR1 reads KGHSH; CDR2 reads LQKENI. This CDR3 contains 16 residues. The DNA of the CDR3 is TGTGCCAGCCCACCACGGACACAGGGGAGAAATTCACCCCTCCACTTT. Translation: CASPPRTQGRNSPLHF. Supplemented by reference TRBV18 and TRBJ1-6, the full variable domain reads NAGVMQNPRHLVRRRGQEARLRCSPMKGHSHVYWYRQLPEEGLKFMVYLQKENIIDESGMPKERFSAEFPKEGPSILRIQQVVRGDSAAYFCASPPRTQGRNSPLHFGNGTRLTVT.

The V call is TRBV2, the J call TRBJ2-2; no firm D call. Trimming took off 1 base at V and 5 bases at J, with 11 bases between the two ends. The CDR3 contains 15 residues. CDR1 and CDR2 from the germline V gene are SNHLY and FYNNEI. This CDR3 is CASSEGFPGTGELFF. The CDR3, as DNA: TGTGCCAGCAGTGAAGGGTTCCCCGGGACCGGGGAGCTGTTTTTT.

This clonotype came up a few times. This sequence joins TRBV6-1 and TRBJ2-3; possible D gene TRBD2, 5 bases. The CDR3 totals 14 residues. Trimming cost V 2 bases and J 7 bases, with 13 bases left between them. Germline V gene lookup returns CDR1 MNHNS and CDR2 SASEGT. The CDR3 protein is CASSEPAGDNTQYF. The CDR3 DNA follows: TGTGCCAGCAGTGAACCCGCCGGGGATAATACGCAGTATTTT.

V and J are TRBV4-2 and TRBJ1-2, with 8 nucleotides matching TRBD1. The V gene end was trimmed by 2 bases and the J gene end by 7 bases; junction bases not matched to a gene: 12. Germline-derived CDR1 and CDR2 are LGHNA and YNFKEQ. The CDR3 runs 16 residues. The CDR3 protein is CASSQSQGAQEAGYTF. CDR3 nucleotides: TGTGCCAGCAGCCAATCTCAGGGGGCGCAGGAGGCTGGCTACACCTTC.

This clonotype was seen at least ten times. Here the CDR3 DNA reads TGTGCCAGCAGTCCGGGAGTTAACAATGAGCAGTTCTTC. Encoded protein: CASSPGVNNEQFF. The chain carries TRBV12-3 or TRBV12-4 and TRBJ2-1; tentatively, D is TRBD2 (6 bases). The CDR3 totals 13 residues. Trimming stripped 5 bases from V and 5 bases from J, with 10 bases between.